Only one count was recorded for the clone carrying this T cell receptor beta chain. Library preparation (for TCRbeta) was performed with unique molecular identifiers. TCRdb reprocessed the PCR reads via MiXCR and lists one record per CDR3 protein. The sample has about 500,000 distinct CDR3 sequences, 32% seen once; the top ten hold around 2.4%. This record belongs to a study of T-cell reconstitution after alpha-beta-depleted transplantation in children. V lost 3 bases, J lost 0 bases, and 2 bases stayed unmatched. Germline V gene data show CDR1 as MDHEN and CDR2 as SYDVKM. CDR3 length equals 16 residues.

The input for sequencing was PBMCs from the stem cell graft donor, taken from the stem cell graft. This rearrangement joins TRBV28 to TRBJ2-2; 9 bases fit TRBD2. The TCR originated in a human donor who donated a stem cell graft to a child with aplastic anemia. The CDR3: CASSLLAGTNTGELFF. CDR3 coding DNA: TGTGCCAGCAGTTTGCTAGCGGGAACGAACACCGGGGAGCTGTTTTTT.